This is a list of T cell receptor beta chains from one sample in a study of cytomegalovirus exposure and HLA in healthy donors. Method: immunoSEQ multiplex PCR; TCRdb's copy keeps in-frame clones and lacks some. The data contain about 180,000 clones, 75% to 85% of them seen just once; the ten biggest clones take up about 1.5%. The sample was PBMCs. Receptors were obtained from a man in his late teens or twenties in good health and CMV-seronegative. Both conserved end residues are part of each CDR3. The D gene is left open where the match is weak. Clone size is stated in some rows and not others, as once, few, many or a class when expanded.

j_call v_call clone_size d_call cdr3_nt cdr3_aa
TRBJ2-7 TRBV7-2 few NA TGTGCCAGCAGCTGGGGACACTACGAGCAGTACTTC CASSWGHYEQYF
TRBJ2-1 TRBV7-3 NA NA TGTGCCAGCAGCCGCGGACTAATCCATGAGCAGTTCTTC CASSRGLIHEQFF
TRBJ1-5 TRBV4-3 NA NA TGCGCCAGCAGCCAAGAAAGAGAAGCCGCTTTCAATCAGCCCCAGCATTTT CASSQEREAAFNQPQHF
TRBJ2-1 TRBV7-3 NA TRBD2 TGTGCCAGCAGCTTAGTAAGCGGGAGCTCCTACAATGAGCAGTTCTTC CASSLVSGSSYNEQFF
TRBJ1-5 TRBV19 NA NA TGTGCCAGTAGTAACCGAGGAGGCGGCAATCAGCCCCAGCATTTT CASSNRGGGNQPQHF
TRBJ2-3 TRBV9 few TRBD2 TGTGCCAGCAGCGTAGAGTCAGCGGGGGGGTTCACAGATACGCAGTATTTT CASSVESAGGFTDTQYF
TRBJ2-5 TRBV19 NA TRBD2 TGTGCCACCCACCCGAACCGGGCGGGAGGGGAAGAGACCCAGTACTTC CATHPNRAGGEETQYF
TRBJ2-7 TRBV7-2 NA NA TGTGCCAGCAGCTTTGACCAGGGGTCCTACGAGCAGTACTTC CASSFDQGSYEQYF
TRBJ2-2 TRBV2 NA TRBD2 TGTGCCAGCACGACTAGCGGGGGGGCGAGCACCGGGGAGCTGTTTTTT CASTTSGGASTGELFF
TRBJ1-2 TRBV28 few NA TGTGCCAGCAGTGAGGGAATTCGGGATGGCTACACCTTC CASSEGIRDGYTF
TRBJ2-7 TRBV14 NA NA TGTGCCAGCAGCCAAGAGAGGGTAGCGGTTTACGAGCAGTACTTC CASSQERVAVYEQYF
TRBJ2-7 TRBV30 NA TRBD1 TGTGCCTGGGGGACAGGAAGCTCCTACGAGCAGTACTTC CAWGTGSSYEQYF
TRBJ2-5 TRBV2 NA TRBD2 TGTGCCAGCAGTGAAGGACTAGCCGGGCAAGAGACCCAGTACTTC CASSEGLAGQETQYF
TRBJ2-1 TRBV10-3 NA NA TGTGCCATCAGAACAGAGGGTAACTACAATGAGCAGTTCTTC CAIRTEGNYNEQFF
TRBJ2-1 TRBV6-6 NA NA TGTGCCAGCAGTTCAAAGGGGGAAGTTAGTTACAATGAGCAGTTCTTC CASSSKGEVSYNEQFF
TRBJ2-1 TRBV5-8 NA TRBD2 TGTGCCAGCAGCTGGGGGGGAATTGGAGATGAGCAGTTCTTC CASSWGGIGDEQFF
TRBJ2-3 TRBV18 few TRBD2 TGTGCCAGCTCACCTTCGAGCGGGGGGCGCACAGATACGCAGTATTTT CASSPSSGGRTDTQYF
TRBJ1-1 TRBV6-5 NA NA TGTGCCAGCAGCTTAAATTTCCTGAACACTGAAGCTTTCTTT CASSLNFLNTEAFF
TRBJ2-3 TRBV30 once NA TGTGCCTGGAGTTCCGCCAGGGGAGCAGATACGCAGTATTTT CAWSSARGADTQYF
TRBJ2-7 TRBV4-2 NA TRBD1 TGTGCCAGCAGCCAGGATCTAGGGACAGGGGGCCGTTACGAGCAGTACTTC CASSQDLGTGGRYEQYF
TRBJ1-3 TRBV7-8 NA NA TGTGCCAGCAGCTTAGTGACAGGCTTTTCTGGAAACACCATATATTTT CASSLVTGFSGNTIYF
TRBJ1-2 TRBV30 NA NA TGTGCCTGGAGTGTATTCGGGAGAAGCTATGGCTACACCTTC CAWSVFGRSYGYTF
TRBJ2-7 TRBV25-1 NA NA TGTGCCAGCAGTGAACGAGGCAGGGGACACGAGCAGTACTTC CASSERGRGHEQYF
TRBJ1-2 TRBV2 NA TRBD1 TGTGCCAGCAGCCCGACAGGGGTGGACTATGGCTACACCTTC CASSPTGVDYGYTF
TRBJ2-7 TRBV6-5 NA NA TGTGCCAGCATGGCGGGGGCCACCGAGCAGTACTTC CASMAGATEQYF
TRBJ2-5 TRBV5-1 NA NA TGCGCCAGCAGCTTGGGGCAGGGGAACCAAGAGACCCAGTACTTC CASSLGQGNQETQYF
TRBJ2-7 TRBV2 NA TRBD1 TGTGCCAGCAGGGACGGACAGGGGAACTACGAGCAGTACTTC CASRDGQGNYEQYF
TRBJ1-1 TRBV2 few TRBD1 TGTGCCAGCAGGAATATGGGACAGATCTACGAAGCTTTCTTT CASRNMGQIYEAFF
TRBJ2-7 TRBV6-6 NA NA TGTGCCAGCAGTTACTCCTACTACGAGCAGTACTTC CASSYSYYEQYF
TRBJ2-7 TRBV15 NA NA TGTGCCACCAGCAGGGACACCTCCTACGAGCAGTACTTC CATSRDTSYEQYF
TRBJ1-2 TRBV13 NA TRBD1 TGTGCCAGCAGTTCACAGGGGAACTATGGCTACACCTTC CASSSQGNYGYTF
TRBJ2-1 TRBV15 NA TRBD2 TGTGCCACCAGCAGAGGTGGCGGGAGTTTCTACAATGAGCAGTTCTTC CATSRGGGSFYNEQFF
TRBJ2-7 TRBV6-1 NA TRBD1 TGTGCCAGCAGTAACCGGGACAGATACGAGCAGTACTTC CASSNRDRYEQYF
TRBJ2-7 TRBV6-1 NA NA TGTGCCAGCAGTGTGACAATCTACGAGCAGTACTTC CASSVTIYEQYF
TRBJ1-3 TRBV5-1 NA NA TGCGCCAGCAGCTTGGACAGCTCTGGAAACACCATATATTTT CASSLDSSGNTIYF
TRBJ2-1 TRBV9 once TRBD2 TGTGCCAGCAGCGTAGGCGGGAGCTATGAGCAGTTCTTC CASSVGGSYEQFF
TRBJ1-3 TRBV21-1 NA NA TGTGCCAGCCGGCCCGACAGGGGCCTCTCTGGAAACACCATATATTTT CASRPDRGLSGNTIYF